These 6 T cell receptor beta chains came from one sample sequenced in a study of T cells in Graves' hyperthyroidism and ophthalmopathy. RNA transcripts served as the template for amplifying TCR beta CDR3 regions. During a first-round RT-PCR of the TCR CDR3, the HTBI primer set was used. A single record per CDR3 protein comes from TCRdb applying MiXCR to the multiplex PCR reads. Among about 640,000 distinct CDR3 sequences listed, 20% to 25% were seen once. The sequencing sample was made of blood. The receptors derive from a man younger than 40 with Graves' ophthalmopathy.

V usage is TRBV6-8 and J usage is TRBJ2-1; D is ambiguous. Germline V gives CDR1 MNHGY, CDR2 SAAAGT. The CDR3 totals 12 residues. Trimming removed 5 bases at V and 7 bases at J, with 9 bases between. CDR3 residues: CASSKIANEQFF. CDR3 DNA: TGTGCCAGCAGTAAGATTGCGAATGAGCAGTTCTTC.

This clonotype has a count of ten or more. V gene TRBV2 combines with J gene TRBJ1-1, with D unclear. Deletions cut 4 bases from V and 0 bases from J, with 6 bases between. The CDR3 loop spans 13 amino acids. Germline V CDR1 and CDR2: SNHLY, FYNNEI. Written as DNA, the CDR3 is TGTGCCAGCAGTGTGGCCCTGAACACTGAAGCTTTCTTT. Its translation is CASSVALNTEAFF.

The chain is built from TRBV20-1 and TRBJ2-3; unclear D gene. CDR3 length: 11 amino acids. V was cut by 4 bases and J by 5 bases, with 7 bases left in between. Germline loops: CDR1 DFQATT, CDR2 SNEGSKA (reference sequence). As DNA, the CDR3 is TGCAGTGCTAACGACCTAGATACGCAGTATTTT. Amino acid sequence: CSANDLDTQYF.

CDR3 coding DNA: TGCGCCAGCAGCCCACGCCCGGGACTAGATAACGAGCAGTACTTC. This translates into CASSPRPGLDNEQYF. This rearrangement joins TRBV4-1 to TRBJ2-7; TRBD2 matches 8 bases. This CDR3 region has 15 residues. The germline gives CDR1 MGHRA, CDR2 YSYEKL. Trimming at V came to 4 bases and at J to 5 bases, leaving 10 bases not matched to a gene.

A few counts support this clonotype. The chain has TRBV5-1 and TRBJ1-1; D ambiguous. The V and J ends lost 3 bases and 1 base respectively, with 16 bases between them. The CDR3 totals 16 residues. Looked up from germline, CDR1 is SGHRS and CDR2 is YFSETQ. In DNA form, the CDR3 reads TGCGCCAGCAGCTCGGGTAGTGGGCGGGCGAACACTGAAGCTTTCTTT. It is translated as CASSSGSGRANTEAFF.

The chain uses TRBV12-3 or TRBV12-4 and TRBJ2-7, with TRBD2 identical over 12 bases. V was clipped by 7 bases and J by 2 bases; unmatched bases: 9. This CDR3 comprises 16 residues. The CDR3 DNA reads TGTGCCAGCAACCCTCTGACTAGCGGGAGTACCTACGAGCAGTACTTC. It translates to CASNPLTSGSTYEQYF.